This TCR beta chain was sequenced during a study of blood T cell repertoires in COVID-19 (dated by TCRdb to the early 2020s). Background for the entire study: The collaborator samples originated in the United States, Italy and Spain and spanned the acute and convalescent phases of COVID-19. The prospective study material was composed of cDNA or gDNA derived from T cells, B-cell-depleted T cells, or PBMCs. The dataset comprised deeply sampled blood TCRbeta repertoires from subjects exposed to, actively infected with, or recovered from COVID-19. A freely available public database, intended as a resource for researchers studying the immune response to SARS-CoV-2, is where the repertoires were released. Samples came from the ongoing ImmuneRACE study (first 160 participants) plus 1,254 subjects from 6 global collaborators. The sample metadata nearly always contained a de-identified subject ID, COVID-19 status, age in years and sex. Where available, HLA class I and class II types were taken from metadata supplied by the sample provider and were not determined by assay-based typing. Findings and caveats that apply to the study as a whole: Clinical and demographic metadata were provided uncurated, with the amount varying by source and participant.

The immunoSEQ Assay, a bias-controlled multiplex PCR, was used to amplify TCRbeta CDR3 regions from genomic DNA. The authors processed their data as follows. The number of nucleated cells in each sample was estimated by amplification of reference gene primers within the assay. To quantify the absolute abundance of each unique TCRbeta CDR3 rearrangement, sequence reads were collapsed and filtered. For each sample, productive Simpson clonality was calculated as the square root of Simpson's diversity index over productive rearrangements. The table comes from immuneACCESS by way of TCRdb, which keeps in-frame sequences with V and J called. Part of the clones is missing from these tables; in studies checked, under half for an unresolved V gene and the rest for unknown reasons. V and J calls and clone size are as listed in that table; D and trimming were resolved from the DNA. The table for this sample lists about 45,000 clones; approximately 80% of them were counted only once. The top ten clones comprise about 14% of the sample.

Of note for this clone: The clone's antigen remains unknown. No base quality information exists; no much larger clone differs at one position.

Collaborating institutions collected whole blood in K2EDTA tubes following their own protocols. For TCRbeta analysis, collaborators shipped samples in one of three forms: frozen whole blood, isolated PBMCs, or DNA extracted from either of those sample types. Relative to germline, V is 1 base shorter and J is 8 bases shorter, with 15 bases between their ends. The CDR3 measures 15 amino acids from cysteine to phenylalanine. Left in the record is the CDR3 DNA by itself, 45 bases read in frame from the first base. The CDR1 and CDR2 encoded by the germline V gene are SGHTA and FQGNSA. Sequencing was performed on peripheral blood. Recombination connected TRBV7-2 to TRBJ1-5; the D gene is perhaps TRBD1, on 5 matching bases. The clonotype was recovered from a human donor in a cohort sampled during active COVID-19. The DNA is as follows: TGTGCCAGCAGCTTAGGCTACCAGGGCGGTAAGCCCCAGCATTTT. The encoded protein is CASSLGYQGGKPQHF.